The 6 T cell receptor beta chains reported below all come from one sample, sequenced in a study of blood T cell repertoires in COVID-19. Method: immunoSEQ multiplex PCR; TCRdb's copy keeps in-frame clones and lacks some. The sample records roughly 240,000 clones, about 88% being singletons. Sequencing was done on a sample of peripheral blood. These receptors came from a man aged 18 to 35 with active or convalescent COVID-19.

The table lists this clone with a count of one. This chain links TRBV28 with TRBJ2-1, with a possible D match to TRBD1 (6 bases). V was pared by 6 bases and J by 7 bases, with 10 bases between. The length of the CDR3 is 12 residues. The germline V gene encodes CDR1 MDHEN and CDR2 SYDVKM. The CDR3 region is CASSLRGNEQFF. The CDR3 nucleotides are TGTGCCAGCAGCCTAAGGGGGAATGAGCAGTTCTTC.

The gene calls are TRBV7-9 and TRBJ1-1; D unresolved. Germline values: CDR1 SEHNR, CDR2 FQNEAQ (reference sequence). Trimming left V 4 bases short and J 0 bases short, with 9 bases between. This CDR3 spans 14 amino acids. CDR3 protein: CASSSVELNTEAFF. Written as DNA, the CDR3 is TGTGCCAGCAGCTCCGTAGAATTGAACACTGAAGCTTTCTTT. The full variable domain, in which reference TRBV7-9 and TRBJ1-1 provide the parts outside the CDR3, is DTGVSQNPRHKITKRGQNVTFRCDPISEHNRLYWYRQTLGQGPEFLTYFQNEAQLEKSRLLSDRFSAERPKGSFSTLEIQRTEQGDSAMYLCASSSVELNTEAFFGQGTRLTVV.

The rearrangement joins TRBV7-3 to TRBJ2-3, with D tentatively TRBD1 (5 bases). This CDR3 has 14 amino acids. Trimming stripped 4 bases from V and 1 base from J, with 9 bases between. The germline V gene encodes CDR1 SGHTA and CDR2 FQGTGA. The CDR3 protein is CASSSTAGTDTQYF. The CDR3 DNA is TGTGCCAGCAGCTCGACAGCCGGCACAGATACGCAGTATTTT.

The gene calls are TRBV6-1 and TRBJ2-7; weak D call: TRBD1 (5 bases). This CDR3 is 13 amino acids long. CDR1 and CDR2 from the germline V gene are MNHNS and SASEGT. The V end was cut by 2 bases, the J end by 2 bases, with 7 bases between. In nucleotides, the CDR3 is TGTGCCAGCAGTGAAAAGGACACCTACGAGCAGTACTTC. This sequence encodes CASSEKDTYEQYF.

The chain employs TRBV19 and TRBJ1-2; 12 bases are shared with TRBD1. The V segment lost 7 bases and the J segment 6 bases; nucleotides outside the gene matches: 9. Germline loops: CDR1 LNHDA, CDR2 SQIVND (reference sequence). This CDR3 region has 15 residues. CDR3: CASTPPGQGADGYTF. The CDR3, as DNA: TGTGCCAGTACGCCCCCGGGACAGGGGGCGGATGGCTACACCTTC.

CDR3 sequence reads: CAIRESTSGNTIYF. The CDR3 nucleotides are TGTGCCATCAGGGAGAGTACATCTGGAAACACCATATATTTT. The rearrangement links TRBV10-3 to TRBJ1-3; D unresolved. V was trimmed by 6 bases and J by 1 base, leaving 10 bases between them. The germline V gene encodes CDR1 ENHRY and CDR2 SYGVKD. The CDR3 contains 14 residues.